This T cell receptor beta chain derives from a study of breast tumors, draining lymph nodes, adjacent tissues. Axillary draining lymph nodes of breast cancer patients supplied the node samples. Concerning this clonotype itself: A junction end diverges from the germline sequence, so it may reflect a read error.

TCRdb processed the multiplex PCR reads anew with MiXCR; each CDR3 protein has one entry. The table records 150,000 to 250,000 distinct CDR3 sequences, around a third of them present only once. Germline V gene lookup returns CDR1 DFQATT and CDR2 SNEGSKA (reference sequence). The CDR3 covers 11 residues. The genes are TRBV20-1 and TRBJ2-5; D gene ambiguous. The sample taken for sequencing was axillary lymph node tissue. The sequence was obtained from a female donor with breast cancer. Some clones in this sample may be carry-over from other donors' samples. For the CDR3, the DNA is TGCAGTGCTAGAGCGCAAGAGACCCAGTCCTTC. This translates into CSARAQETQSF.